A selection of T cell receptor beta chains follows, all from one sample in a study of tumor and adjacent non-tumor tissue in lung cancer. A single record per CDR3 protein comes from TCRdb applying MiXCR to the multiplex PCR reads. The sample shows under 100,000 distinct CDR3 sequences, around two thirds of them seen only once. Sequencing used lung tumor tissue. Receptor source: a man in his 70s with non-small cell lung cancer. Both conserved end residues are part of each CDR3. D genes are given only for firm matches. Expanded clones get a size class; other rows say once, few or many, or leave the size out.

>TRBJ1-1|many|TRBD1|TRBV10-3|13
TGTGCCATCAGTACCGGGACAGGGAGTTCGGCTTTCTTT
CAISTGTGSSAFF
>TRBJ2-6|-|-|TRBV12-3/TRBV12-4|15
TGTACCAACAGTTTTCTGGGGGCTGGGGCTAACGTCCTGACTTTC
CTNSFLGAGANVLTF
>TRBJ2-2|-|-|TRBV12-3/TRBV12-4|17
TGTACCAGCAGTGACCACCTGGGGGGAGCAGATACCGGGGAGCCGTTTTTT
CTSSDHLGGADTGEPFF
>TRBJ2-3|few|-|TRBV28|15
TGTACCAGCAGTTTTGGGGCGGGGTACACAGATACGCAGTATTTT
CTSSFGAGYTDTQYF
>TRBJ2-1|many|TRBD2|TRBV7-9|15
TGTGCCAGCAGCACTCGGAGGCGGGAGGGTGATGAGCAGTTCTTC
CASSTRRREGDEQFF
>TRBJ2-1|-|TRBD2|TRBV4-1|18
TGCGCCAGCAGCCAAGATTTCGGCGGGAGACGGATGAGCGATGGGCAGCTCTTC
CASSQDFGGRRMSDGQLF
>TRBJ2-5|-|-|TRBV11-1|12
TGTGCCAGCAGCCCTTATCTGGAGACCCAGCATTTC
CASSPYLETQHF
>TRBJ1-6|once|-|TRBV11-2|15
TGTGCTGGCAGCTCCCCCCGGAACGGAAATTCACCCCTCCACTTT
CAGSSPRNGNSPLHF
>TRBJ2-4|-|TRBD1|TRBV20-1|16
TGCAGTGCTCCTGGCCGGGACAGGGTTGCCAAAAACATTCAGTACTTC
CSAPGRDRVAKNIQYF
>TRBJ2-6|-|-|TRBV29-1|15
TGCAGCGTCGTCGGGGCCCTGGATGGGGCCAACGTCCTGACTTTC
CSVVGALDGANVLTF
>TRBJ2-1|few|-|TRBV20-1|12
TGCAGTGCTAGAATCCGTGACGATGAGCAGTTCTTC
CSARIRDDEQFF
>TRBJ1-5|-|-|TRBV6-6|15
TGTACCAGCAGTTGGGCAGACAGTTACAATCGGCCCCAGCATTTT
CTSSWADSYNRPQHF
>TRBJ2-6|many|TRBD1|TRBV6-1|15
TGTGCCAGCAGTGCACAGGGGGCGGGGGCCAACGTCCTGACTTTC
CASSAQGAGANVLTF
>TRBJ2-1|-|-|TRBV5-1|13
TGCGCCAGCAGCTTGGGGGCTACCAATGGGCAGTTCTTC
CASSLGATNGQFF
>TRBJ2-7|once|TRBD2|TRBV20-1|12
TGCAATGCTAATCTAGCGGGATGCGAGCAGTACTTC
CNANLAGCEQYF
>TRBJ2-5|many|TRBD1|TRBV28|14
TGTGCCAGCAGTTTCGGACAGGGGGTAAAGACCCAGTACTTC
CASSFGQGVKTQYF
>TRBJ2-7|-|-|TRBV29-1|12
TGCAGCCTCGGTGACGGAGGTCGCGAGCAGTATTTC
CSLGDGGREQYF
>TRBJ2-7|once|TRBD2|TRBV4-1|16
TGCGCTAGCAGCGAAGATCGGGTAGCGGGCTACTACGAACAGTACTTC
CASSEDRVAGYYEQYF
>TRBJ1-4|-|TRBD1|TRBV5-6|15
TGTCCCAGCAGCCCGATCCGACAGGGGGCGGAAAAACTGTTTTTT
CPSSPIRQGAEKLFF
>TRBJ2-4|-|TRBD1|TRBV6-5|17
TGTGCCAGCAGTTACTCGATGGACAGGCTGCCCAAAAACATTCAGTACTTC
CASSYSMDRLPKNIQYF
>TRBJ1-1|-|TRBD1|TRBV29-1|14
TGCAGCATTGAAGATACAGGGGTGGGCACTGAAACTTTCTTT
CSIEDTGVGTETFF
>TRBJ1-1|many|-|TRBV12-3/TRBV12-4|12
TGTGCCAGCAGGCGGGGGAACACTGAAGCTTTCTTT
CASRRGNTEAFF
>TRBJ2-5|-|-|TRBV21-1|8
TGTTCCAATGAGACCCAGTACTTC
CSNETQYF
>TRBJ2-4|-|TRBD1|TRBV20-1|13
TGCAGTGCTGCGGACAGGAGTAAAAACATTAAGTACTTC
CSAADRSKNIKYF
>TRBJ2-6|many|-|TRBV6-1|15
TGTGCCAGCAGGCTCCAGGGGTCTGGGGCCAACGTCCTGACTTTC
CASRLQGSGANVLTF
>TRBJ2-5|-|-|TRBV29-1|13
TGCAGCTTTGACACCGGGACGACAAAGACCCACTACTTC
CSFDTGTTKTHYF
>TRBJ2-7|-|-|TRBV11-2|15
TGTGCCAGCAATCGATATCACTACTTGGGCTACGAGCAGTACTTC
CASNRYHYLGYEQYF
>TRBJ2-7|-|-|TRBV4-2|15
TGTGCCAGCAGCCTAGTATCTAGGGGACCCTACGAGCAGTACTTC
CASSLVSRGPYEQYF
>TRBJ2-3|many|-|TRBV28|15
TGTGCCAGCAGTTTTGGGGCGGGGTACACAGATACGCAGTATTTT
CASSFGAGYTDTQYF
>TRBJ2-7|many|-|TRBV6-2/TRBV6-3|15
TGTGCCAGCTCCACCTCCGGGACTGGGAGCTACGAGCAGTACTTC
CASSTSGTGSYEQYF
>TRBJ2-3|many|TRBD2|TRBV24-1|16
TGTGCCACCAGTGCTCCTAGCGGGTCCAGCACAGATACGCAGTATTTT
CATSAPSGSSTDTQYF
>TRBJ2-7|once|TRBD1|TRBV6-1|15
TGTGCCAGTAGTGAACTCGGACAGGGCCTCTACGATCAGTACTTC
CASSELGQGLYDQYF
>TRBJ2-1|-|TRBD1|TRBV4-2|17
TGTGCCAACAGCCATAACGCTGGGACAGGGATCTACAATGAACAGTTCTTC
CANSHNAGTGIYNEQFF
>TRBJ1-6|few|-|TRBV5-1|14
TGCGCCAGCAGCCCCTGGCAGGATCATTCACCCCTCCACTTT
CASSPWQDHSPLHF
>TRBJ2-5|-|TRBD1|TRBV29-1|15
TGCAGCGACCAGACAGGGAAGCTTCTCCAAGAGACCCAGTACTTC
CSDQTGKLLQETQYF
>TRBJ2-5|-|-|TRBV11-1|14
TGTACCAGCAGCATAGACACTAGGCAAGAGACCCAGTACTTC
CTSSIDTRQETQYF
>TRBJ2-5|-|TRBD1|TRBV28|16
TGTGCCAGCAGTCCGACCGGGACAGCTCCACATGAGACCCAGTACTTC
CASSPTGTAPHETQYF
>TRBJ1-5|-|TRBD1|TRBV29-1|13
TGCAGCGTTTCCAGACAGGGTGATCAGCCCCCGCATTTT
CSVSRQGDQPPHF
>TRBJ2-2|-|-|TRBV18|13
TGTGCCAGCTCACCACAGGGTTCCGGGGAGCTGTTTTTT
CASSPQGSGELFF
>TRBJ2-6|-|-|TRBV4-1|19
TGTGCCAGCGGCCAAGACCCCGTGACAGCCTCGCCTGGGGCCAACGTCCTGACTTTC
CASGQDPVTASPGANVLTF
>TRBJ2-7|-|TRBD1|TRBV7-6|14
TGTGCCAGCAGCCCCCGACAGGGGGTCGGCGAGCAGTACTTC
CASSPRQGVGEQYF
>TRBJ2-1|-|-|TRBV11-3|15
TGTGCCAACAGCCCCGACTATGGGGACAACAATGAGCTGTTCTTC
CANSPDYGDNNELFF
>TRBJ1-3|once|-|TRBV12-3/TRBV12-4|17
TGCGCCAGCAGTTTACCGGGACTGACCAACTCTGGAAACACCATATATTTT
CASSLPGLTNSGNTIYF
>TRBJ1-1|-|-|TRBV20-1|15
TGCAGTACTAGAGATGAGGGCAGTGTCGGCACTGAAGCTTTCTTT
CSTRDEGSVGTEAFF
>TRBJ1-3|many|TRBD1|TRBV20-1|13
TGCAGTGCTAGAAAGGGGGCAGGAAACACCATATATTTT
CSARKGAGNTIYF
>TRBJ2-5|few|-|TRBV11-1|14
TGTGCCAGCGGCCGGGCGCCTCGAAGGGAGACCCAGTACTTC
CASGRAPRRETQYF
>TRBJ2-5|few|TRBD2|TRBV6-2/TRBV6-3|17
TGTGCCGGCAGTTACTCGATCTCGCGGGGGGGTCAAGAGTCCCAGTACTTC
CAGSYSISRGGQESQYF
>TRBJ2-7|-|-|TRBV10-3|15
TGTGCCATCAGTGAGGTCAGTGGGGCCCGGGGGGAGCAGTACTTC
CAISEVSGARGEQYF
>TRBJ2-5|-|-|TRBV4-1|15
TGCGTCAGCAGCCGACCCGACAGGAATCAAGAGACCCAGCACTTC
CVSSRPDRNQETQHF
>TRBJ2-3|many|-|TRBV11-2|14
TGTGCCAGCAGCTTTATTTTGGCCGCCGATACGCAGTATTTT
CASSFILAADTQYF
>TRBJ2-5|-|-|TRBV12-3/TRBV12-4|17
TGTGCCAGCAGTTCCCCTGGTAGCGGAATGACCAAAGAGACCCAGTACTTC
CASSSPGSGMTKETQYF